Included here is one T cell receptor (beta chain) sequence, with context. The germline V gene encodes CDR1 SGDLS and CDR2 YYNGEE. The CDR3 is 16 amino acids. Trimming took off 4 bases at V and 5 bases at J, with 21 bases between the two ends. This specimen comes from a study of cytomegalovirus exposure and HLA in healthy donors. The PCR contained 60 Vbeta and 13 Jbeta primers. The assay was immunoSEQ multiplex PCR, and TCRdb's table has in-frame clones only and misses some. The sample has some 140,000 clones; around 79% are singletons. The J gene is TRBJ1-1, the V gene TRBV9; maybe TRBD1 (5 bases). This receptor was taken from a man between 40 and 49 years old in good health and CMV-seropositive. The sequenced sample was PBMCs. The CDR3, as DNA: TGTGCCAGCAGCCCAACTTCGGGGCGGGCGGGGACTGAAGCTTTCTTT. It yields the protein CASSPTSGRAGTEAFF.